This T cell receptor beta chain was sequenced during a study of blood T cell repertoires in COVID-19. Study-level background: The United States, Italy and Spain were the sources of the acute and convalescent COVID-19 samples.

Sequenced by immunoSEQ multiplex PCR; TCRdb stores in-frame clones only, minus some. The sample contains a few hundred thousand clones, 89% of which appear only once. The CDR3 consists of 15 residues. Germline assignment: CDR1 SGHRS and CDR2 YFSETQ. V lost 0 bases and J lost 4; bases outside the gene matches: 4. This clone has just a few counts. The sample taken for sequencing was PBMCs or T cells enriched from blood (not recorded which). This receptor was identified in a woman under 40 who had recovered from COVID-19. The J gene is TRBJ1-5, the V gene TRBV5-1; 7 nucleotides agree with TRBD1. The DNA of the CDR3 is TGCGCCAGCAGCTTGGCCGGGACAGCAAATCAGCCCCAGCATTTT. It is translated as CASSLAGTANQPQHF.